The source of this T cell receptor beta chain is a study of T cells in Graves' hyperthyroidism and ophthalmopathy. Study at large: Peripheral blood was collected at initial diagnosis, before any treatment. Notes on the study in general: Separating ophthalmopathy from stable hyperthyroidism was achieved by a 13 V-J model.

Germline CDR1 is SGDLS and CDR2 is YYNGEE. The CDR3 spans 17 residues. V was clipped by 4 bases and J by 0 bases; unmatched bases: 11. This clonotype was seen a handful of times. Antigen specificity is unknown. Patients were excluded because of uncontrolled infection, other autoimmune disease, pregnancy or lactation. RNA transcripts served as the template for amplifying TCR beta CDR3 regions. First-round RT-PCR of the TCR CDR3 relied on the HTBI primer set. A single record per CDR3 protein comes from TCRdb applying MiXCR to the multiplex PCR reads. In the table there are some 440,000 distinct CDR3 sequences, 15% to 19% of which are singletons.

This receptor was taken from a woman under 30 with Graves' hyperthyroidism. Input material: blood. The rearrangement links TRBV9 to TRBJ2-7, with 9 bases fitting TRBD1. The CDR3 DNA sequence: TGTGCCAGCAGCCCGGGCCCCGGGACAGGGAGCTCCTACGAGCAGTACTTC. It encodes CASSPGPGTGSSYEQYF.